Presented here are 18 T cell receptor beta chains from one specimen sequenced in a study of T cell repertoires in cytomegalovirus infection. Their target antigens are unknown. A single record per CDR3 protein comes from TCRdb applying MiXCR to the reads. The sample yields 450,000 to 600,000 distinct CDR3 sequences, around a third seen once. This material consisted of cultured PBMCs, taken from culture after CMV antigen stimulation. These receptors originate from a human donor in good health (CMV status not recorded). Some clones in this sample may be carry-over from other donors' samples.

This clonotype was recorded a few times. The gene calls are TRBV20-1 and TRBJ2-1; D not resolved. V lost 3 bases to trimming and J lost 5 bases, with 14 bases between them. The CDR3 is 14 residues long. Germline V gives CDR1 DFQATT, CDR2 SNEGSKA (reference sequence). The CDR3 coding sequence is TGCAGTGCTAGTCGCGCTGGGCCCAACAATGAGCAGTTCTTC. It is translated as CSASRAGPNNEQFF.

A few counts support this clonotype. J is TRBJ2-1 and V is TRBV19; 11 bases map to TRBD2. Trimming at V came to 3 bases and at J to 8 bases, leaving 9 bases not matched to a gene. The CDR3 loop spans 16 amino acids. Germline values: CDR1 LNHDA, CDR2 SQIVND (reference sequence). The CDR3 spells CASSMVASGRRDEQFF. CDR3 nucleotides: TGTGCCAGTAGTATGGTGGCTAGCGGGAGGCGGGATGAGCAGTTCTTC.

The rearrangement links TRBV10-3 to TRBJ2-1; TRBD2 agrees at 8 bases. The CDR3 loop spans 15 amino acids. Germline assignment: CDR1 ENHRY and CDR2 SYGVKD. The ends lost 3 bases at V and 4 bases at J; junction bases unmatched: 5. The CDR3: CAISDLGLGYNEQFF. CDR3 DNA sequence: TGTGCCATCAGTGATTTGGGACTAGGATACAATGAGCAGTTCTTC.

CDR3 DNA: TGTGCCAGCAGCCCCGGATCCCGAAGGCACTATGGCTACACCTTC. This sequence encodes CASSPGSRRHYGYTF. The chain employs TRBV27 and TRBJ1-2; D gene unclear. The germline gives CDR1 MNHEY, CDR2 SMNVEV (reference sequence). The CDR3 runs to 15 residues. V was clipped by 6 bases and J by 3 bases, with 17 bases between them.

The V gene is TRBV15, the J gene TRBJ1-2, with TRBD1 identical over 8 bases. This CDR3 is 13 amino acids long. The germline CDR1 and CDR2 sequences are LNHNV and YYDKDF (reference sequence). V was pared by 6 bases and J by 5 bases, with 5 bases of the junction left unmatched. The DNA of the CDR3 is TGTGCCACCAGGTCAGGGGGCGGGTATGGCTACACCTTC. This translates into CATRSGGGYGYTF.

CDR3 region: CSLISDTQYF. As DNA, the CDR3 is TGCAGCCTCATCTCAGATACGCAGTATTTT. This chain connects TRBV29-1 to TRBJ2-3; D remains unclear. The CDR3 consists of 10 residues. V dropped 8 bases and J dropped 4 bases, with 7 bases sitting between them. Germline V lookup: CDR1 SQVTM, CDR2 ANQGSEA.

This clonotype has more than one count but fewer than ten. The gene calls are TRBV12-3 or TRBV12-4 and TRBJ1-4; tentative D call: TRBD1 (6 bases). V lost 4 bases, J lost 10 bases, and 10 bases lay in between. The CDR3 spans 12 residues. The DNA for the CDR3 is TGTGCCAGCAGTTCAGGGGTTGGAAAACTGTTTTTT. Translated: CASSSGVGKLFF.

The V call is TRBV5-1, the J call TRBJ2-2; no clear D gene. Germline V gene lookup returns CDR1 SGHRS and CDR2 YFSETQ. This CDR3 has 15 residues. Trimming took off 4 bases at V and 1 base at J, with 11 bases between the two ends. The CDR3 here is CASSQIPGNTGELFF. As DNA, the CDR3 is TGCGCCAGCAGCCAGATCCCGGGGAACACCGGGGAGCTGTTTTTT.

This clonotype came up once. The V gene is TRBV29-1, the J gene TRBJ2-2; 7 nucleotides match TRBD2. J gave up 5 bases and V 1 base, and 7 bases lay outside the gene matches. Germline V CDR1 and CDR2: SQVTM, ANQGSEA. The CDR3 length is 15 residues. As DNA, the CDR3 is TGCAGCGTTGAAGGTTCCGGGAGGTGGACCGGGGAGCTGTTTTTT. The encoded protein is CSVEGSGRWTGELFF.

This clonotype was found a few times. The CDR3 protein is CASSPRDRVSTDTQYF. DNA of the CDR3: TGTGCCAGTAGCCCTCGGGACAGGGTTAGCACAGATACGCAGTATTTT. This chain connects TRBV19 to TRBJ2-3, with 9 bases matching TRBD1. The CDR3 spans 16 residues. The V gene end was trimmed by 6 bases and the J gene end by 0 bases; junction bases not matched to a gene: 7. The germline CDR1 and CDR2 sequences are LNHDA and SQIVND (reference sequence).

This clonotype was counted once. This chain connects TRBV6-1 to TRBJ2-4; D could derive from TRBD1 or TRBD2 (7 bases each). Germline V gene lookup returns CDR1 MNHNS and CDR2 SASEGT. CDR3 size: 14 residues. The CDR3 coding sequence is TGTGGGGCAAGCAGGGGGGGGACCAAAAACATTCAGTACTTC. It is translated as CGASRGGTKNIQYF.

This rearrangement joins TRBV2 to TRBJ1-1, with D possibly being TRBD1 (5 bases). CDR1 is SNHLY, CDR2 FYNNEI, per germline. This CDR3 is 13 amino acids long. Trimming removed 7 bases from V and 3 bases from J, with 12 bases in between. CDR3 amino acids: CASNTGRYTEAFF. As DNA, the CDR3 is TGTGCCAGCAACACAGGACGGTACACTGAAGCTTTCTTT.

This chain links TRBV28 with TRBJ2-6; no clear D gene. V gave up 8 bases and J gave up 4 bases, with 15 bases separating them. The CDR3 length is 15 residues. Germline assignment: CDR1 MDHEN and CDR2 SYDVKM. CDR3 in amino acids: CASPDASTGANVLTF. The CDR3 DNA reads TGTGCCAGCCCTGACGCCTCTACCGGGGCCAACGTCCTGACTTTC. Full variable domain (missing parts from reference TRBV28 and TRBJ2-6): DVKVTQSSRYLVKRTGEKVFLECVQDMDHENMFWYRQDPGLGLRLIYFSYDVKMKEKGDIPEGYSVSREKKERFSLILESASTNQTSMYLCASPDASTGANVLTFGAGSRLTVL.

The V gene is TRBV6-1, the J gene TRBJ1-2; 8 nucleotides align to TRBD1. From germline, CDR1 is MNHNS and CDR2 SASEGT. This CDR3 is 19 amino acids long. With V trimmed by 5 bases and J by 0 bases, 17 bases remained unmatched. CDR3 DNA sequence: TGTGCCAGCAGTCGAGCACGACTCCAGGGGGCGCAGACTAACTATGGCTACACCTTC. The encoded protein is CASSRARLQGAQTNYGYTF.

The chain employs TRBV19 and TRBJ2-2; 7 bases are shared with TRBD2. Germline loops: CDR1 LNHDA, CDR2 SQIVND (reference sequence). With 2 bases clipped from V and 4 bases from J, the junction kept 4 bases outside the gene matches. The length of the CDR3 is 15 residues. DNA of the CDR3: TGTGCCAGTAGTATATCAGCGGGACGCACCGGGGAGCTGTTTTTT. This codes for CASSISAGRTGELFF.

This rearrangement joins TRBV18 to TRBJ1-6; 10 bases match TRBD1. Trimming cost V 4 bases and J 6 bases; bases outside gene matches: 3. Germline assignment: CDR1 KGHSH and CDR2 LQKENI. The CDR3 is 15 residues long. CDR3 residues: CASSLTGGLNSPLHF. In DNA, the CDR3 is TGTGCCAGCTCACTGACAGGGGGCCTTAATTCACCCCTCCACTTT.

The genes are TRBV25-1 and TRBJ2-1; D is tentatively TRBD1 or TRBD2 (6 bases each). Trimming pared 8 bases from V and 7 bases from J, leaving 27 bases between. CDR1 and CDR2 (germline): MGHDK, SYGVNS. This CDR3 comprises 17 residues. CDR3 in amino acids: CASRRGEGAVGGNEQFF. The CDR3 DNA reads as TGTGCCAGCCGCCGGGGAGAAGGAGCGGTAGGGGGGAATGAGCAGTTCTTC.

This clonotype was seen more than once but under ten times. This chain joins TRBV20-1 and TRBJ2-5; TRBD2 matches at 8 bases. Trimming cost V 3 bases and J 5 bases; bases outside gene matches: 5. This CDR3 comprises 13 residues. Germline-derived CDR1 and CDR2 are DFQATT and SNEGSKA (reference sequence). This chain's CDR3 is CSARERGFETQYF. The CDR3, as DNA: TGCAGTGCTAGGGAGCGGGGGTTTGAGACCCAGTACTTC.